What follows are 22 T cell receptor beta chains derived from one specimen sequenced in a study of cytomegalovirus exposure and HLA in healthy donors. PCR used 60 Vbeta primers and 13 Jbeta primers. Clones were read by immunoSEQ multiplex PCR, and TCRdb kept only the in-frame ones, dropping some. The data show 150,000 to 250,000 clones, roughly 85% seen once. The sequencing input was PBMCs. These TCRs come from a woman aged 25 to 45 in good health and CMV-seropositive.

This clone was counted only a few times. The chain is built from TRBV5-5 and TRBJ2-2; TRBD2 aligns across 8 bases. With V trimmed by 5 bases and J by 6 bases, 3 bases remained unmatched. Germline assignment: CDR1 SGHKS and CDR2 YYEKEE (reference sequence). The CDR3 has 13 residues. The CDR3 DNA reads TGTGCCAGCAGGTGGCGGGGGGCCGGGGAGCTGTTTTTT. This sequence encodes CASRWRGAGELFF.

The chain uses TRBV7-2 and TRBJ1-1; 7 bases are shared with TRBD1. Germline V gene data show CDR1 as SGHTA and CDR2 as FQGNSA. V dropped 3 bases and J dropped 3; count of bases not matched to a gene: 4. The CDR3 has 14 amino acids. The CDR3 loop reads CASSFGQGDTEAFF. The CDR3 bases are TGTGCCAGCAGCTTCGGGCAGGGGGACACTGAAGCTTTCTTT.

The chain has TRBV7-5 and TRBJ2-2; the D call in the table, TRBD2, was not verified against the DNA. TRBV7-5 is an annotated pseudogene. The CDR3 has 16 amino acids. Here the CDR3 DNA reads TGTGCCAGAAGCTTAGAGTCGGCAGGGCGGGGCGGGGAGCTGTTTTTT. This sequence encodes CARSLESAGRGGELFF.

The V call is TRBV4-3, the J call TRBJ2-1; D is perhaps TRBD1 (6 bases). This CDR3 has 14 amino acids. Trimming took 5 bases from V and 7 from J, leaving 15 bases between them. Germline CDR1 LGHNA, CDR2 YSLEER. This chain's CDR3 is CASSGDLGANEQFF. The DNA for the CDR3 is TGCGCCAGCAGCGGCGATTTGGGGGCGAATGAGCAGTTCTTC.

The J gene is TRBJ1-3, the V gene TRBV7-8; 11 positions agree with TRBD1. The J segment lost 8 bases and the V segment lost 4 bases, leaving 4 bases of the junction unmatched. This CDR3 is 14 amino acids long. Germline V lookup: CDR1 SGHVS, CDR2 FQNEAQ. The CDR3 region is CASSSGQGAHTIYF. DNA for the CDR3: TGTGCCAGCAGCTCCGGACAGGGGGCACACACCATATATTTT.

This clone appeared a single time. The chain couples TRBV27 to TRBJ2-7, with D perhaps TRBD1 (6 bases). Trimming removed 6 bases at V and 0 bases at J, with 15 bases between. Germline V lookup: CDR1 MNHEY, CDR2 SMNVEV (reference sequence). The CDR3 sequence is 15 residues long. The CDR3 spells CASRPTGPYSYEQYF. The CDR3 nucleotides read TGTGCCAGCAGACCTACAGGGCCGTACTCCTACGAGCAGTACTTC.

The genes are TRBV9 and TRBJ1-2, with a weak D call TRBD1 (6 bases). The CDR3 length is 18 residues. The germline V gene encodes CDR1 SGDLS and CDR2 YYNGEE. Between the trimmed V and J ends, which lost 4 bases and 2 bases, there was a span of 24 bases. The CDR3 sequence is CASSPVRAQGVGNYGYTF. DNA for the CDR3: TGTGCCAGCAGCCCCGTCCGGGCACAGGGTGTGGGAAACTATGGCTACACCTTC.

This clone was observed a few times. This CDR3 is CASSLILLSYNEQFF. CDR3 DNA sequence: TGTGCCAGCAGCTTGATCTTACTCTCCTACAATGAGCAGTTCTTC. The genes are TRBV5-5 and TRBJ2-1; D is undetermined. Trimming stripped 1 base from V and 0 bases from J, with 8 bases between. Germline lookup yields CDR1 SGHKS and CDR2 YYEKEE (reference sequence). The CDR3 has 15 amino acids.

CDR3 in amino acids: CASSVEAGEVETQYF. CDR3 nucleotides: TGTGCCAGCAGCGTGGAAGCGGGAGAGGTAGAGACCCAGTACTTC. V and J are TRBV9 and TRBJ2-5; 8 nucleotides match TRBD2. The length of the CDR3 is 15 residues. Trimming cost V 2 bases and J 4 bases; bases outside gene matches: 7. Germline CDR1 and CDR2: SGDLS and YYNGEE. Based on the CDR3 plus reference TRBV9 and TRBJ2-5, the full variable domain is DSGVTQTPKHLITATGQRVTLRCSPRSGDLSVYWYQQSLDQGLQFLIQYYNGEERAKGNILERFSAQQFPDLHSELNLSSLELGDSALYFCASSVEAGEVETQYFGPGTRLLVL.

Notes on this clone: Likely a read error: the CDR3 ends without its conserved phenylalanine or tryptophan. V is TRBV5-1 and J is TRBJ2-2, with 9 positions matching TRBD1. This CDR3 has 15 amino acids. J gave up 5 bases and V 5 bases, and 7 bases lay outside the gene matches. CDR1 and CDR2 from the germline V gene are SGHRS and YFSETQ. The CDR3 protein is CASSKRGTGTGELFS. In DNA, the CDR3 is TGCGCCAGCAGTAAACGGGGGACAGGGACCGGGGAGCTGTTTTCT.

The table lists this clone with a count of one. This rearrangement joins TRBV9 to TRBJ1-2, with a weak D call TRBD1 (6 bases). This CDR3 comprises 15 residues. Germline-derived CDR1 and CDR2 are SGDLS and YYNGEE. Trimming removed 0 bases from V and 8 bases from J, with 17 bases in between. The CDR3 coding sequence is TGTGCCAGCAGCGTAGATGGGAGGGGGTGGCGAGGCTACACCTTC. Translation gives CASSVDGRGWRGYTF.

In nucleotides, the CDR3 is TGTGCCAGCAGCTTACCGAGAAAGGTGATAGGGGGAACTGAAGCTTTCTTT. Encoded protein: CASSLPRKVIGGTEAFF. V usage is TRBV7-2 and J usage is TRBJ1-1; TRBD1 might be the D (6 bases). CDR1 is SGHTA and CDR2 is FQGNSA in the germline V gene. The CDR3 runs 17 residues. V gave up 2 bases and J gave up 5 bases, with 21 bases separating them.

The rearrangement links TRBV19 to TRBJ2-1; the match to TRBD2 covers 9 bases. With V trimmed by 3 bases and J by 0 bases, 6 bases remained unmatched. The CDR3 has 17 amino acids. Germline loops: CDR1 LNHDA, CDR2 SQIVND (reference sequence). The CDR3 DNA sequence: TGTGCCAGTAGTATCAGGAGGCGGGGGGGCTCCTACAATGAGCAGTTCTTC. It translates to CASSIRRRGGSYNEQFF. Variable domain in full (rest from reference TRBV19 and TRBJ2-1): DGGITQSPKYLFRKEGQNVTLSCEQNLNHDAMYWYRQDPGQGLRLIYYSQIVNDFQKGDIAEGYSVSREKKESFPLTVTSAQKNPTAFYLCASSIRRRGGSYNEQFFGPGTRLTVL.

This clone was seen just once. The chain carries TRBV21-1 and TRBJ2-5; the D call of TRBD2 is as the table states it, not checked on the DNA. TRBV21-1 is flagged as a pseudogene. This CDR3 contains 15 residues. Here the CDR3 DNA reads TGTGCCAGCAGCGACCGACTAGCGGAGGGGGTGGCCCAGTACTTC. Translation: CASSDRLAEGVAQYF.

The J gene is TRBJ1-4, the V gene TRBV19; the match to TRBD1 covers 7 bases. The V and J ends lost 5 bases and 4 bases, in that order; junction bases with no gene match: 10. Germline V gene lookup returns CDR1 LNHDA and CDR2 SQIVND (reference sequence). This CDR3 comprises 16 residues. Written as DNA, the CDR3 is TGTGCCAGTAGTGCAGGAGGACAGGACCTTAATGAAAAACTGTTTTTT. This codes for CASSAGGQDLNEKLFF.

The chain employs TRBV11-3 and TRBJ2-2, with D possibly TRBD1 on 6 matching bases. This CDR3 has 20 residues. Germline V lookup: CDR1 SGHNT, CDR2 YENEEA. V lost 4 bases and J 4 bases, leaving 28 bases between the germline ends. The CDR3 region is CASSSRTVITSVVGTGELFF. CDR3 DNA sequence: TGTGCCAGCAGCTCGCGGACAGTGATAACTAGTGTCGTCGGCACCGGGGAGCTGTTTTTT.

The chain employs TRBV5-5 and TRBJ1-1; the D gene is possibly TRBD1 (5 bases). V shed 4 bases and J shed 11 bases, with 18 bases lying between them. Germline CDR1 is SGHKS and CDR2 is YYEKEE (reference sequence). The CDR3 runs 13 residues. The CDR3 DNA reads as TGTGCCAGCAGCGCACTCCAGGGTAGAAGGGCTTTCTTT. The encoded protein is CASSALQGRRAFF.

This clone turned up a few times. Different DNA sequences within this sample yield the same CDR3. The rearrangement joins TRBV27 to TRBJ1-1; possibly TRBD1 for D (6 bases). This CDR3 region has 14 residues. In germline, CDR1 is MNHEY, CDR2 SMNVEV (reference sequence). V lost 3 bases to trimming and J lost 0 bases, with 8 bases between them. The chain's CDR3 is CASSLRGLNTEAFF. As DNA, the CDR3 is TGTGCCAGCAGTTTGCGGGGGCTGAACACTGAAGCTTTCTTT.

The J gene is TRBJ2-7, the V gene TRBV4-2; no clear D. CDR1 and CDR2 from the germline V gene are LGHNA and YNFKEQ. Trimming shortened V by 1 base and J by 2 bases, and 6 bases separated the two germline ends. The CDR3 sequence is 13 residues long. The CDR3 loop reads CASSQATPYEQYF. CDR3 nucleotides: TGTGCCAGCAGCCAAGCTACCCCCTACGAGCAGTACTTC.

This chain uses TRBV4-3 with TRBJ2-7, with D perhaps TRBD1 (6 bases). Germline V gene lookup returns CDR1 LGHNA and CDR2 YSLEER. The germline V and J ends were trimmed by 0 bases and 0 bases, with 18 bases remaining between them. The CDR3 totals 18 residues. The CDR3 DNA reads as TGCGCCAGCAGCCAAGATATTACAGGGACGGTCGGCTCCTACGAGCAGTACTTC. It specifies CASSQDITGTVGSYEQYF.

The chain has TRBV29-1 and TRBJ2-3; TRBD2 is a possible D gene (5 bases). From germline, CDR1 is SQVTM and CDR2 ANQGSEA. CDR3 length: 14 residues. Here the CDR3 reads CSTRAAASADTQYF. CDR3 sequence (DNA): TGCTCCACGAGGGCGGCCGCTAGTGCAGATACGCAGTATTTT.

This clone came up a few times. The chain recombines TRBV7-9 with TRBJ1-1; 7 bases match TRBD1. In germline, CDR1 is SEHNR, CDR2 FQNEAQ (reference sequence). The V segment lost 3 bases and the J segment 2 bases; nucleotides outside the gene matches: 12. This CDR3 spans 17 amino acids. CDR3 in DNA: TGTGCCAGCAGCTTGGTAAGCCTGCGAGGGGGCAACACTGAAGCTTTCTTT. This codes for CASSLVSLRGGNTEAFF.